These 9 T cell receptor beta chains were sequenced from one sample in a study of blood T cell repertoires in COVID-19. Profiled with immunoSEQ multiplex PCR; TCRdb holds only in-frame clones, not every one. The sample yields 95,000 to 150,000 clones, 70% to 75% seen once. The sample taken for sequencing was peripheral blood. The receptors were gathered from an elderly man with COVID-19, enrolled during active disease.

This clone was seen once. In the same sample, other DNA sequences code for this CDR3. CDR3 in DNA: TGCGCCAGCAGCTTGGGGGACAGGGATAACTATGGCTACACCTTC. Protein product: CASSLGDRDNYGYTF. The rearrangement joins TRBV5-1 to TRBJ1-2, with 9 positions matching TRBD1. In germline, CDR1 is SGHRS, CDR2 YFSETQ. The V gene end was trimmed by 0 bases and the J gene end by 1 base; junction bases not matched to a gene: 1. The CDR3 runs to 15 residues.

This chain connects TRBV5-1 to TRBJ2-1; 14 nucleotides align to TRBD2. Germline values: CDR1 SGHRS, CDR2 YFSETQ. J was trimmed by 8 bases and V by 0 bases; bases with no gene match: 4. The CDR3 has 16 amino acids. Here the CDR3 DNA reads TGCGCCAGCAGCTTGGCCGGGACTAGCGGGAGTGATGAGCAGTTCTTC. Protein product: CASSLAGTSGSDEQFF. The full variable domain, rest sourced from reference TRBV5-1 and TRBJ2-1, is KAGVTQTPRYLIKTRGQQVTLSCSPISGHRSVSWYQQTPGQGLQFLFEYFSETQRNKGNFPGRFSGRQFSNSRSEMNVSTLELGDSALYLCASSLAGTSGSDEQFFGPGTRLTVL.

This chain connects TRBV6-1 to TRBJ1-3; D may be TRBD1 (5 bases). Germline assignment: CDR1 MNHNS and CDR2 SASEGT. There are 16 residues in the CDR3. V was trimmed by 2 bases and J by 4 bases, leaving 15 bases between them. CDR3 nucleotides: TGTGCCAGCAGTGAATTCCTTGAGGGGAGGGGAAACACCATATATTTT. Protein sequence: CASSEFLEGRGNTIYF.

The chain has TRBV6-5 and TRBJ1-4; D is unclear. V was clipped by 1 base and J by 8 bases, with 8 bases between them. Germline assignment: CDR1 MNHEY and CDR2 SVGAGI. CDR3 length equals 13 residues. The CDR3 protein is CASSYFTGEKLFF. The DNA of the CDR3 is TGTGCCAGCAGTTACTTTACGGGAGAAAAACTGTTTTTT.

The CDR3 spells CASRLSGNEQFF. The DNA of the CDR3 is TGTGCCAGCAGACTTTCGGGCAATGAGCAGTTCTTC. This chain links TRBV6-5 with TRBJ2-1; unclear D gene. Trimming shortened V by 6 bases and J by 6 bases, and 9 bases separated the two germline ends. Germline CDR1 reads MNHEY; CDR2 reads SVGAGI. This CDR3 spans 12 amino acids.

This rearrangement joins TRBV5-1 to TRBJ2-2, with 8 bases that match TRBD2. The CDR3 spans 16 residues. Trimming took 4 bases from V and 6 from J; bases not matched to a gene: 11. CDR1 and CDR2 from the germline V gene are SGHRS and YFSETQ. This CDR3 is CASSIRLAGGAGELFF. CDR3 bases: TGCGCCAGCAGCATTCGGCTAGCGGGCGGCGCCGGGGAGCTGTTTTTT.

The V and J genes are TRBV7-3 and TRBJ2-2, with 8 bases identical to TRBD2. The CDR3 extends over 17 amino acids. V lost 6 bases to trimming and J lost 3 bases; unmatched junction nucleotides: 12. From germline, CDR1 is SGHTA and CDR2 FQGTGA. The CDR3 bases are TGTGCCAGCAGTCGCGCGGGGGGCGGGAGTTACACCGGGGAGCTGTTTTTT. This encodes CASSRAGGGSYTGELFF.

The chain recombines TRBV28 with TRBJ2-1, with 11 bases matching TRBD2. In germline, CDR1 is MDHEN, CDR2 SYDVKM. This CDR3 spans 15 amino acids. J lost 6 bases, V lost 5 bases, and 6 bases had no gene match. In nucleotides, the CDR3 is TGTGCCAGCAGTCAACTAGCGGGAGAAGGCAATGAGCAGTTCTTC. It translates to CASSQLAGEGNEQFF.

The V gene is TRBV3-1 (or the pseudogene TRBV3-2), the J gene TRBJ1-2; a weak D match, TRBD1 (5 bases). This CDR3 is built from 14 residues. Germline V gene data show CDR1 as LGHDT and CDR2 as YNNKEL (reference sequence). Trimming took 6 bases from V and 3 from J, leaving 14 bases between them. The CDR3 spells CASSRFTGDYGYTF. CDR3 nucleotides: TGTGCCAGCAGTCGTTTCACAGGAGACTATGGCTACACCTTC.